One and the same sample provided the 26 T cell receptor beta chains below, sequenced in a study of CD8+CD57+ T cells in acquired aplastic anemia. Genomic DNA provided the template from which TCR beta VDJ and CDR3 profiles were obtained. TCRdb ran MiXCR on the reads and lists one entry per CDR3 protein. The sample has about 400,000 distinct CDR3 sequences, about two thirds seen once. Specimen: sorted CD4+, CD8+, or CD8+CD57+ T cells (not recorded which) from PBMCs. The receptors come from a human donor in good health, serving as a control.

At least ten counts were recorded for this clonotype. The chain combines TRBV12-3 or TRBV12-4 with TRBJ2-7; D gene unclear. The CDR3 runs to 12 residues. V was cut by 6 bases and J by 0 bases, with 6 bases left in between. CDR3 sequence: CASSHSSYEQYF. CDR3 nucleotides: TGTGCCAGCAGCCATAGCTCCTACGAGCAGTACTTC.

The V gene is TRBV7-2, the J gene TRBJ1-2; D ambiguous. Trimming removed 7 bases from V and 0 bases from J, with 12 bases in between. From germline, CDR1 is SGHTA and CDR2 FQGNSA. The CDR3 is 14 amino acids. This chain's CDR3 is CASTRYPTNYGYTF. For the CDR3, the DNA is TGTGCCAGCACCCGATACCCTACTAACTATGGCTACACCTTC.

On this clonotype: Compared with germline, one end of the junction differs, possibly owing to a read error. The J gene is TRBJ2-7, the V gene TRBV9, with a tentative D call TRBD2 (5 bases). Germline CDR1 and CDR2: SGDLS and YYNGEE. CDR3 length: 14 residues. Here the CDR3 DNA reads TGTGCCAGCAGCGGATTGACCGACTCCTCCGGGGAGCACTTC. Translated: CASSGLTDSSGEHF.

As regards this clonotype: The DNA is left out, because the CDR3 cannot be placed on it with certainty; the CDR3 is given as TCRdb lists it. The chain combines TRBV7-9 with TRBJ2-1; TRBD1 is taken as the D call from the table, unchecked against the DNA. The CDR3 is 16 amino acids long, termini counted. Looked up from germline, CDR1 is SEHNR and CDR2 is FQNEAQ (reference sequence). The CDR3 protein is CASSRQGSTSSTSQFF.

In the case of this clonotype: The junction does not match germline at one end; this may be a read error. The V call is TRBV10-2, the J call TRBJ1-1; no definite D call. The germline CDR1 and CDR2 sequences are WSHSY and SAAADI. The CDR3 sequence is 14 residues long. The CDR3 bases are TGCGCCACCAGTGCCGACATTGGGAACACTGAAGCTTTCTTT. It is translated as CATSADIGNTEAFF.

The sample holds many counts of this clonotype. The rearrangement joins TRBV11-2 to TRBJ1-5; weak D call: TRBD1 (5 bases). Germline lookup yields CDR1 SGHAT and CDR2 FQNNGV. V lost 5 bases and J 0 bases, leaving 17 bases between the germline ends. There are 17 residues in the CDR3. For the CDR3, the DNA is TGTGCCAGCAGCGCCAGCAGCCTCAGGGATAGCAATCAGCCCCAGCATTTT. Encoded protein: CASSASSLRDSNQPQHF.

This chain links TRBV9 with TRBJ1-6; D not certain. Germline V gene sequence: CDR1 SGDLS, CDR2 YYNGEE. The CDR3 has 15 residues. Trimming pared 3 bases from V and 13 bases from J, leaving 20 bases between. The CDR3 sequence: CASSAQGPRNFPLHF. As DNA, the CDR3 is TGTGCCAGCAGCGCACAAGGACCGCGAAATTTTCCCCTCCACTTT.

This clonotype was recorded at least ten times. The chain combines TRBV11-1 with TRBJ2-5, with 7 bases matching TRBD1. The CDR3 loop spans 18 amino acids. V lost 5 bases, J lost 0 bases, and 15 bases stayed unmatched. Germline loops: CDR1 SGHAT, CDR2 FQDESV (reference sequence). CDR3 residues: CASSRSPTGATYQETQYF. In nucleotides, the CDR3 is TGTGCCAGCAGCCGGTCACCAACAGGGGCTACCTACCAAGAGACCCAGTACTTC.

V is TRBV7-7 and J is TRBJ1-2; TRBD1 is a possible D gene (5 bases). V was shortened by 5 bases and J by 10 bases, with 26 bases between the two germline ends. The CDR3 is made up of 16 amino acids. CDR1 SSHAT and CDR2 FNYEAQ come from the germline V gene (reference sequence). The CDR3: CASSADGATGEQYYTF. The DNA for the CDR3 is TGTGCCAGCAGCGCCGACGGGGCGACGGGAGAGCAGTACTACACCTTC.

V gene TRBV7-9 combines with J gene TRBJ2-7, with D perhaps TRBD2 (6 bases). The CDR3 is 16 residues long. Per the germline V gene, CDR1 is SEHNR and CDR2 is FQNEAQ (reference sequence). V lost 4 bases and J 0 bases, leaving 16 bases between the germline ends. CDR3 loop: CASSSLAAQSSYEQYF. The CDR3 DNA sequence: TGTGCCAGCAGCTCGTTAGCGGCCCAGAGCTCCTACGAGCAGTACTTC.

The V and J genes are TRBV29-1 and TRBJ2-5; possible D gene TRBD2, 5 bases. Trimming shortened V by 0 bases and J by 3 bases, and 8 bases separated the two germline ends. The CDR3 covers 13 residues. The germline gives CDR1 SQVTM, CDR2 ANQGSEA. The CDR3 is CSVEEGLEETQYF. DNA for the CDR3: TGCAGCGTTGAAGAAGGACTGGAAGAGACCCAGTACTTC.

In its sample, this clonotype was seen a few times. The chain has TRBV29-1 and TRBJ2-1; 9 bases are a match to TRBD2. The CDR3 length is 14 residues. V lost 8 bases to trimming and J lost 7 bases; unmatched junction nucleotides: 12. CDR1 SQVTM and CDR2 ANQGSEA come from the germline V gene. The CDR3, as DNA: TGCAGCAGTGAAGGGCTAGCGGGATGGAATGAGCAGTTCTTC. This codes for CSSEGLAGWNEQFF.

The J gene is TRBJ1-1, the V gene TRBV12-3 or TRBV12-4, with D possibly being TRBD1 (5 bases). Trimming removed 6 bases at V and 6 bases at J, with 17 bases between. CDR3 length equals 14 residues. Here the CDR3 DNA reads TGTGCCAGCAGCCCAAACCAGGGAAAATCTGAAGCTTTCTTT. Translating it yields CASSPNQGKSEAFF.

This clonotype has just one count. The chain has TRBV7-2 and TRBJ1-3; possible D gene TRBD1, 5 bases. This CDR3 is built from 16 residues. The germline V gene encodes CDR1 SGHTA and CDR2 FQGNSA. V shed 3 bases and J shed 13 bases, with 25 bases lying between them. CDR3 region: CASSLGGAGYGNKIYF. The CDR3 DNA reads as TGTGCCAGCAGCTTGGGTGGGGCAGGGTATGGAAACAAGATATATTTT.

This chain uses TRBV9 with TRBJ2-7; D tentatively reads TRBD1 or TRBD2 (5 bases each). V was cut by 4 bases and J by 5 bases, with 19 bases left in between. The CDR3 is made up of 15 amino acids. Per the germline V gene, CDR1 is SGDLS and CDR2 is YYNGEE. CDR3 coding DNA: TGTGCCAGCAGCTTCCAGGGAGCTATGGGAGACGAGCAGTACTTC. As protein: CASSFQGAMGDEQYF.

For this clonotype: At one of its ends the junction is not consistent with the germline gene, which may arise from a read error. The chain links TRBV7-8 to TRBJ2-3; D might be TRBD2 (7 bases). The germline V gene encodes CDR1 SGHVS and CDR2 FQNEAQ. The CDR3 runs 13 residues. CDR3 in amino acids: CASSGGARETQSF. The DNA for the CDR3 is TGTGCCAGCAGTGGGGGGGCGAGAGAAACGCAGTCTTTT.

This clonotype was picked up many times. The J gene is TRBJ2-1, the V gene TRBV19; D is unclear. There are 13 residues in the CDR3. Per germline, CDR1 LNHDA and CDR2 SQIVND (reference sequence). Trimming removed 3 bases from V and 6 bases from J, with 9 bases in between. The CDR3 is CASSIGPRNEQFF. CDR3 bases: TGTGCCAGTAGTATTGGACCCCGCAATGAGCAGTTCTTC.

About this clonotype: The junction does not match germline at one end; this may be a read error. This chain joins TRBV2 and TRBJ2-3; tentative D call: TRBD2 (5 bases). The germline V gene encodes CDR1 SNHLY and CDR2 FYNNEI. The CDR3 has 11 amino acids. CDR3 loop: CASRFGNTQFF. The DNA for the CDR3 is TGTGCCAGCAGGTTCGGGAATACGCAGTTTTTT.

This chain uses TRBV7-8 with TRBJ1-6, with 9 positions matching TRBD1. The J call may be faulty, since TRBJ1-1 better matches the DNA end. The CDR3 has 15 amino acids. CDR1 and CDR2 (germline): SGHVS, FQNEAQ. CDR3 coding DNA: TGTGCCAGTAGTGCCTCGACAGGGGGGGACACTGAAGCTTTCTTT. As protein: CASSASTGGDTEAFF.

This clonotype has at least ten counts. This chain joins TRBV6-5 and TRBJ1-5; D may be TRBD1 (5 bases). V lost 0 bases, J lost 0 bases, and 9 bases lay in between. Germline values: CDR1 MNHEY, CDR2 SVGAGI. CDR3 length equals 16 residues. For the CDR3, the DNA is TGTGCCAGCAGTTACTCGGGGGGAGATAGCAATCAGCCCCAGCATTTT. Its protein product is CASSYSGGDSNQPQHF.

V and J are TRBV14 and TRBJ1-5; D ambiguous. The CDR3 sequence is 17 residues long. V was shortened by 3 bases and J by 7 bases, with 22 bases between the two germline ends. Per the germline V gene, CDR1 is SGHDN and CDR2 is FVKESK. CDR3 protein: CASSHGVPSTDTQPQHF. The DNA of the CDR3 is TGTGCCAGCAGCCACGGGGTACCTAGCACAGATACGCAGCCCCAGCATTTT.

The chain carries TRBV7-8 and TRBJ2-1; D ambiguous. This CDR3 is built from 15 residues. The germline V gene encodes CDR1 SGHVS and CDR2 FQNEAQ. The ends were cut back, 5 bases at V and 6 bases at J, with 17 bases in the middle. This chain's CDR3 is CASSEYGPPTNEQFF. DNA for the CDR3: TGTGCCAGCAGCGAATACGGGCCTCCTACCAATGAGCAGTTCTTC.

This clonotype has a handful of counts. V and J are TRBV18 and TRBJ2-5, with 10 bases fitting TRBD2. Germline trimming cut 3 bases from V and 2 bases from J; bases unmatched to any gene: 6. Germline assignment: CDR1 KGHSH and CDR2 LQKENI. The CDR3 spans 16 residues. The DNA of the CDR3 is TGTGCCAGCTCACCTACCGGGACTAGCGATCAAGAGACCCAGTACTTC. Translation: CASSPTGTSDQETQYF.

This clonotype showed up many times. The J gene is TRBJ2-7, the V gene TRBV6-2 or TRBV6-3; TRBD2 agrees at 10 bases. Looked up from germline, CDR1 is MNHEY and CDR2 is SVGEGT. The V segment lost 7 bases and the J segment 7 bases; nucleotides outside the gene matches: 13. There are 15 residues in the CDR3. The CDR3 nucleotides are TGTGCCAGCAAACCTTCCCTAGCGGGGGCTCGGGAGCAGTACTTC. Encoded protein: CASKPSLAGAREQYF.

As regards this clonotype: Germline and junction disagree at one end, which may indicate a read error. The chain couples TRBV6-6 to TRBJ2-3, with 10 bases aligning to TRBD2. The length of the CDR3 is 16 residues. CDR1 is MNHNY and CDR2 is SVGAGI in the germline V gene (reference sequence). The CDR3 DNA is TGTGCCATCAGTTTAGTAGGGACTAGCGGCACAGATACGCAGTATTTT. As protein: CAISLVGTSGTDTQYF.

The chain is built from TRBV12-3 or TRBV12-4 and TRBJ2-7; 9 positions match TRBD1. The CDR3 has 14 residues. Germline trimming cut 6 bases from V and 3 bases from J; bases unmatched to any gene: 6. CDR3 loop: CASRTGTGFYEQYF. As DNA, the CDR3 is TGTGCCAGCAGGACTGGGACAGGGTTCTACGAGCAGTACTTC.